This is a list of T cell receptor beta chains from one sample in a study of Ad26.COV2.S vaccination and SARS-CoV-2 variants. Profiled with immunoSEQ multiplex PCR; TCRdb holds only in-frame clones, not every one. The data contain more than 300,000 clones, around four fifths of them singletons. This specimen was peripheral blood, taken in a trial of Ad26.COV2.S vaccine versus placebo. Source of these receptors: a person between 18 and 65 years old who received the Ad26.COV2.S COVID-19 vaccine or a placebo. The CDR3 runs from the conserved cysteine through the conserved F or W. The D gene is left open where the match is weak. Rows give clone size only sometimes, using once, few, many, or a class for an expanded clone.

abundance,v_gene,d_gene,j_gene,CDR3aa,CDR3nt
once,TRBV13,NA,TRBJ1-1,CASSLGNMNTEAFF,TGTGCCAGCAGCCTGGGAAATATGAACACTGAAGCTTTCTTT
few,TRBV19,NA,TRBJ2-2,CASSISSASTGRELFF,TGTGCCAGTAGTATCTCTAGCGCTTCAACAGGTCGGGAGCTGTTTTTT
NA,TRBV19,NA,TRBJ1-1,CASSIEGRQNTEAFF,TGTGCCAGTAGTATCGAAGGCAGGCAGAACACTGAAGCTTTCTTT
NA,TRBV5-6,NA,TRBJ1-1,CASSSQGRDTEAFF,TGTGCCAGCAGTTCACAGGGAAGGGACACTGAAGCTTTCTTT
NA,TRBV2,NA,TRBJ1-4,CASRVDIGVSEKLFF,TGTGCCAGCAGAGTGGACATCGGGGTTAGTGAAAAACTGTTTTTT
once,TRBV30,NA,TRBJ2-5,CAWSGQGGTQYF,TGTGCCTGGAGTGGACAGGGAGGGACCCAGTACTTC
NA,TRBV6-5,NA,TRBJ1-3,CASLRSHSGNTIYF,TGTGCCAGCCTTAGATCCCACTCTGGAAACACCATATATTTT
NA,TRBV11-1,NA,TRBJ2-5,CASSWRGVGQETQYF,TGTGCCAGCAGCTGGAGGGGGGTTGGGCAAGAGACCCAGTACTTC
NA,TRBV18,NA,TRBJ2-6,CASSPGRSGANVLTF,TGTGCCAGCTCACCCGGGCGCTCTGGGGCCAACGTCCTGACTTTC
NA,TRBV6-1,TRBD1,TRBJ2-3,CASSELTGGADTQYF,TGTGCCAGCAGTGAACTCACAGGGGGCGCAGATACGCAGTATTTT
NA,TRBV6-5,NA,TRBJ2-7,CARGGPGEQYF,TGTGCCAGGGGGGGTCCGGGCGAGCAGTACTTC
NA,TRBV5-6,TRBD2,TRBJ2-3,CASSLAGTDTQYF,TGTGCCAGCAGCCTAGCGGGGACGGATACGCAGTATTTT
NA,TRBV6-6,NA,TRBJ1-3,CASSPHRTPASGNTIYF,TGTGCCAGCAGTCCCCACCGGACACCAGCCTCTGGAAACACCATATATTTT
NA,TRBV6-2/TRBV6-3,TRBD1,TRBJ2-7,CASTPTGLDYEQYF,TGTGCCAGCACCCCGACAGGGTTAGACTACGAGCAGTACTTC
NA,TRBV19,TRBD1,TRBJ1-1,CASTGTGGKNTEAFF,TGTGCCAGTACCGGGACAGGGGGCAAGAACACTGAAGCTTTCTTT
NA,TRBV6-5,NA,TRBJ1-1,CASSYGGRGRVAEAFF,TGTGCCAGCAGTTACGGTGGTAGGGGTCGGGTTGCTGAAGCTTTCTTT
NA,TRBV9,NA,TRBJ1-6,CASSVDLSLPLHF,TGTGCCAGCAGCGTAGACCTGAGTTTACCCCTCCACTTT
once,TRBV5-1,NA,TRBJ2-2,CASSVTSTGELFF,TGCGCCAGCAGCGTCACAAGCACCGGGGAGCTGTTTTTT
few,TRBV11-2,NA,TRBJ1-2,CASSLDAIYGYTF,TGTGCCAGCAGCTTAGACGCCATCTATGGCTACACCTTC
few,TRBV5-1,NA,TRBJ1-3,CASSLVWRGTGNTIYF,TGCGCCAGCAGCTTGGTCTGGAGGGGAACAGGAAACACCATATATTTT
few,TRBV5-1,NA,TRBJ1-1,CASSLAPSTEAFF,TGCGCCAGCAGCTTGGCACCCAGCACTGAAGCTTTCTTT
NA,TRBV11-2,TRBD2,TRBJ2-1,CASSSIAGGHNEQFF,TGTGCCAGCAGCTCCATAGCGGGGGGGCACAATGAGCAGTTCTTC
NA,TRBV28,TRBD1,TRBJ1-6,CASSLPTGINSPLHF,TGTGCCAGCAGTTTACCGACAGGGATTAATTCACCCCTCCACTTT
NA,TRBV27,TRBD1,TRBJ2-7,CASSYRGSIYEQYF,TGTGCCAGCAGTTACAGGGGCTCCATCTACGAGCAGTACTTC
NA,TRBV5-4,NA,TRBJ1-1,CASSLAGRMAEAFF,TGTGCCAGCAGCTTGGCAGGGAGGATGGCTGAAGCTTTCTTT
many,TRBV7-9,TRBD1,TRBJ1-1,CASSFDRAQPEAFF,TGTGCCAGCAGCTTTGACAGGGCTCAACCTGAAGCTTTCTTT
NA,TRBV18,NA,TRBJ2-3,CASRSDLSTDTQYF,TGTGCCAGCCGCTCGGACCTCTCCACAGATACGCAGTATTTT
NA,TRBV29-1,NA,TRBJ1-1,CSVGGTMGGNTEAFF,TGCAGCGTCGGGGGCACCATGGGGGGAAACACTGAAGCTTTCTTT
NA,TRBV5-6,NA,TRBJ1-2,CASSFAFGYTF,TGTGCCAGCAGCTTCGCCTTTGGCTACACCTTC
NA,TRBV6-2/TRBV6-3,NA,TRBJ1-1,CASSLQENTEAFF,TGTGCCAGCAGCCTACAGGAGAACACTGAAGCTTTCTTT
NA,TRBV5-1,NA,TRBJ2-2,CASSLVTGSGELFF,TGCGCCAGCAGCTTGGTTACAGGGTCCGGGGAGCTGTTTTTT
NA,TRBV3-1/TRBV3-2,TRBD1,TRBJ1-6,CASSQDRRTGYSNSPLHF,TGTGCCAGCAGCCAAGATCGAAGGACAGGGTATAGTAATTCACCCCTCCACTTT
NA,TRBV10-3,NA,TRBJ1-1,CATFKSRNTEAFF,TGTGCCACCTTCAAAAGCAGGAACACTGAAGCTTTCTTT
once,TRBV28,NA,TRBJ1-1,CASSPGVSVTEAFF,TGTGCCAGCAGCCCAGGGGTTTCAGTCACTGAAGCTTTCTTT
NA,TRBV9,NA,TRBJ2-5,CASSVAEGHQETQYF,TGTGCCAGCAGCGTAGCTGAGGGGCACCAAGAGACCCAGTACTTC
NA,TRBV2,TRBD1,TRBJ1-4,CASSSTWPDRRTNEKLFF,TGTGCCAGCAGTTCTACATGGCCGGACAGGAGAACTAATGAAAAACTGTTTTTT
NA,TRBV7-6,NA,TRBJ1-3,CASSLIGGHRSGNTIYF,TGTGCCAGCAGCTTAATAGGGGGTCACCGCTCTGGAAACACCATATATTTT
few,TRBV5-5,TRBD2,TRBJ2-5,CASSFRWRGAQETQYF,TGTGCCAGCAGCTTTCGTTGGCGGGGGGCCCAAGAGACCCAGTACTTC
NA,TRBV10-3,NA,TRBJ1-5,CAISEWGEGDQPQHF,TGTGCCATCAGTGAGTGGGGGGAAGGCGATCAGCCCCAGCATTTT